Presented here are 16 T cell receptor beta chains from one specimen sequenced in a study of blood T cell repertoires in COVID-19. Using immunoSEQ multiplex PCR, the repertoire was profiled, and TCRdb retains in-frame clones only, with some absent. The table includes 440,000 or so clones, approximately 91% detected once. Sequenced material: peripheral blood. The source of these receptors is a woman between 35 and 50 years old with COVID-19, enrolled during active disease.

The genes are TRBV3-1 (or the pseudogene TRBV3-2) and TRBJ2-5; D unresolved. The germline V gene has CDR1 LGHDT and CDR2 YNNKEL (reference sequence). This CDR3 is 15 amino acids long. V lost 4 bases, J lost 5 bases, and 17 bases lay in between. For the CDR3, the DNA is TGTGCCAGCAGCCCAAACATCACCAAGTCGGAGACCCAGTACTTC. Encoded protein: CASSPNITKSETQYF.

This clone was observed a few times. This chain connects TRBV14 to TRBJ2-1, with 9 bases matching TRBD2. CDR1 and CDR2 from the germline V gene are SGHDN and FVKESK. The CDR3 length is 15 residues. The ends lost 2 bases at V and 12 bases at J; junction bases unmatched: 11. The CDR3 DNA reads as TGTGCCAGCAGCCAATCCCCAGGACCTAGCGGGGTGCAGTTCTTC. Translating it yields CASSQSPGPSGVQFF.

Here the CDR3 DNA reads TGTGCCAGCAGCTTAGGACAGGTCTCGAATTCACCCCTCCACTTT. Translating gives CASSLGQVSNSPLHF. This rearrangement joins TRBV11-2 to TRBJ1-6; TRBD1 might be the D (6 bases). The CDR3 totals 15 residues. With 1 base removed from V and 7 bases from J, the gap between germline ends came to 11 bases. Germline CDR1 and CDR2: SGHAT and FQNNGV.

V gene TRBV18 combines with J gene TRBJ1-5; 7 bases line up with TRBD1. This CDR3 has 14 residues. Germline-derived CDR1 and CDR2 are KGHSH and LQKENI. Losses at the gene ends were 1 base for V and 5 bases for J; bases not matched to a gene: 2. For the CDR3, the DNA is TGTGCCAGCTCACCACTCACAGGGGATCAGCCCCAGCATTTT. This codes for CASSPLTGDQPQHF.

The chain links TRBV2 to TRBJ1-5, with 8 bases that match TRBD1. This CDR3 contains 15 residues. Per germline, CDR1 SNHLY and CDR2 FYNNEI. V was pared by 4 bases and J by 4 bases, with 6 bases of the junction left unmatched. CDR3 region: CASSARTGRNQPQHF. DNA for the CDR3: TGTGCCAGCAGTGCGAGGACAGGGAGGAATCAGCCCCAGCATTTT. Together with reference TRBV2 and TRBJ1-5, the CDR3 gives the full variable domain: EPEVTQTPSHQVTQMGQEVILRCVPISNHLYFYWYRQILGQKVEFLVSFYNNEISEKSEIFDDQFSVERPDGSNFTLKIRSTKLEDSAMYFCASSARTGRNQPQHFGDGTRLSIL.

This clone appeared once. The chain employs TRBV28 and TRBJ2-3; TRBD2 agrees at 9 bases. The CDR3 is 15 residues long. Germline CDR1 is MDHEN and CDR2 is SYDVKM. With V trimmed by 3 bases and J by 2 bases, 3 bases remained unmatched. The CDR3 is CASSLPSGATDTQYF. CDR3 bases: TGTGCCAGCAGTTTGCCTAGCGGGGCCACAGATACGCAGTATTTT.

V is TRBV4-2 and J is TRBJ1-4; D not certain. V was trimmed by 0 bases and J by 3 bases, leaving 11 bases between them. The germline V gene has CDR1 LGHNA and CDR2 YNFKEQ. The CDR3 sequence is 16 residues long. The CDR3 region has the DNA TGTGCCAGCAGCCAAGATTTGGGTGAGGCTAATGAAAAACTGTTTTTT. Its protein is CASSQDLGEANEKLFF.

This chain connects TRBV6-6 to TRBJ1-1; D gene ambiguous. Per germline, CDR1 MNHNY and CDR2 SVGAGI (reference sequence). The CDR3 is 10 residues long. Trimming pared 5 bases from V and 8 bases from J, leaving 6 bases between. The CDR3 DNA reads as TGTGCCAGCAGTCAGCGGGAAGCTTTCTTT. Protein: CASSQREAFF.

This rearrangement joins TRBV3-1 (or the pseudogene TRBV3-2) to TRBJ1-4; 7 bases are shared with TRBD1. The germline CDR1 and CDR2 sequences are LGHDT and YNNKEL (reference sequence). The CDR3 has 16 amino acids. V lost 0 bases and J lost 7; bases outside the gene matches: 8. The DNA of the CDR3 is TGTGCCAGCAGCCAAGATCGCGGACAGGTATCTGAAAAACTGTTTTTT. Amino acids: CASSQDRGQVSEKLFF.

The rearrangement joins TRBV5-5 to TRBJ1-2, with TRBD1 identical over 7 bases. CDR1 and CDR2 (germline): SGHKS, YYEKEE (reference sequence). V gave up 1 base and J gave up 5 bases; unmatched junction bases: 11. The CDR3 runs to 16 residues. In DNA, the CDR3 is TGTGCCAGCAGCTTGATGGGACAGACCCCTCTTTATGGCTACACCTTC. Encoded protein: CASSLMGQTPLYGYTF. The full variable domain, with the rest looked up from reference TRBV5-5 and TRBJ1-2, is DAGVTQSPTHLIKTRGQQVTLRCSPISGHKSVSWYQQVLGQGPQFIFQYYEKEERGRGNFPDRFSARQFPNYSSELNVNALLLGDSALYLCASSLMGQTPLYGYTFGSGTRLTVV.

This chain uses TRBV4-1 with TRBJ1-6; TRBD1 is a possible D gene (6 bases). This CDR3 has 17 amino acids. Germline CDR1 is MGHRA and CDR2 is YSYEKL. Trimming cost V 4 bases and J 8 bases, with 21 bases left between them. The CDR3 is CASSPLTGTTGDSPLHF. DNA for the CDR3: TGCGCCAGCAGCCCCTTAACCGGGACAACGGGTGATTCACCCCTCCACTTT.

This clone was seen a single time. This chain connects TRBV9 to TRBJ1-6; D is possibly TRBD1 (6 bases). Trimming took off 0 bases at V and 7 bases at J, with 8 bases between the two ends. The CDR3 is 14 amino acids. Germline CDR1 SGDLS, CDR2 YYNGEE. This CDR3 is CASSVATGNSPLHF. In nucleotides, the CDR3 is TGTGCCAGCAGCGTAGCTACAGGGAATTCACCCCTCCACTTT.

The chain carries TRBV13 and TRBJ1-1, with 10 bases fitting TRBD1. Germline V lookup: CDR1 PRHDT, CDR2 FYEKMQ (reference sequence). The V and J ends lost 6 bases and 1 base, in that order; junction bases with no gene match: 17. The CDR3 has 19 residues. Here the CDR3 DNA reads TGTGCCAGCAGTCTATTCCGGGACAGGGGCCTTTTTTCGAACACTGAAGCTTTCTTT. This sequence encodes CASSLFRDRGLFSNTEAFF.

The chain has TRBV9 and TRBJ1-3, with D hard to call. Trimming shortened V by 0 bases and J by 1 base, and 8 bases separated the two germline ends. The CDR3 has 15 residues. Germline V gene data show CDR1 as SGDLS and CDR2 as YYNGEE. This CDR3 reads CASSVGSGSGNTIYF. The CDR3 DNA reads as TGTGCCAGCAGCGTAGGCTCCGGGTCTGGAAACACCATATATTTT.

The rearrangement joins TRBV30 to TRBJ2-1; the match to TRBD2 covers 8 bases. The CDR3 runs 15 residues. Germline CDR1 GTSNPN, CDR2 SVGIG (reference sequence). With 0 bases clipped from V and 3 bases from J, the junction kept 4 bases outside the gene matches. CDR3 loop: CAWSVVAGFYNEQFF. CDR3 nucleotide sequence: TGTGCCTGGAGTGTAGTAGCGGGATTCTACAATGAGCAGTTCTTC.

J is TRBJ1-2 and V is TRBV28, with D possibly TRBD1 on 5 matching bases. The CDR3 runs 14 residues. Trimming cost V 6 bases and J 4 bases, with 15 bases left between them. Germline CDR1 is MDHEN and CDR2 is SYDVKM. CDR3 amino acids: CASRISGASYGYTF. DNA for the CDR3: TGTGCCAGCAGAATTAGTGGGGCATCCTATGGCTACACCTTC.